This T cell receptor (beta chain) stems from a study of CD8 T cells in Susac syndrome. The RNA, about 0.45 to 1 ug, was put through reverse transcription using random hexamers. From the immunoSEQ multiplex PCR reads, TCRdb called clonotypes with MiXCR, one entry per CDR3 protein. The sample has some 300,000 distinct CDR3 sequences, about 89% seen once. The J segment lost 11 bases and the V segment lost 4 bases, leaving 9 bases of the junction unmatched. Germline CDR1 reads SGHRS; CDR2 reads YFSETQ. The CDR3 totals 14 residues. The sample comprised CD8+ T cells from PBMCs. The V call is TRBV5-1, the J call TRBJ2-1; 10 nucleotides line up with TRBD2. This clonotype was sampled from a human donor with multiple sclerosis. As DNA, the CDR3 is TGCGCCAGCAGCACGGGACTAGCGACGGATCAGCAGTTCTTC. Translating gives CASSTGLATDQQFF. The full variable domain, with the rest looked up from reference TRBV5-1 and TRBJ2-1, is KAGVTQTPRYLIKTRGQQVTLSCSPISGHRSVSWYQQTPGQGLQFLFEYFSETQRNKGNFPGRFSGRQFSNSRSEMNVSTLELGDSALYLCASSTGLATDQQFFGPGTRLTVL.